This TCR beta chain was captured in a study of beta chain features in type 1 diabetes. Points from the study as a whole: When VDJ junctions were examined, type 1 diabetes patients showed fewer insertions and more deletions. TCRB CDR3 length was moderately but significantly reduced in all four CD4+ subsets of Type 1 diabetes patients.

Every bit of the isolated RNA underwent reverse transcription, so sequencing read expressed TCRB transcripts. Generated by immunoSEQ multiplex PCR, the TCRdb table keeps only in-frame clones and is missing some. The sample lists 120,000 or so clones, 15% to 20% seen once, with 2% to 3% in the top ten. Comment on this clone: Its target is unknown.

CD45RO/CCR7/CD25/CD127/CD95/CD27 separated CD4+ naive, central memory, regulatory and stem cell-like memory cells by sorting. The clonotype originates from a man aged 18 to 29 with type 1 diabetes. Sequencing was done on a sample of central memory CD4+ T cells from blood.

CDR3 DNA: TGCGCCAGCAGCCAAGATGAGTCTAGCGGGGATACTACGTACCAGCAGTACTTC. Residues: CASSQDESSGDTTYQQYF. J is TRBJ2-7 and V is TRBV4-1; 9 positions match TRBD2. The CDR3 loop spans 18 amino acids. The J segment lost 8 bases and the V segment lost 0 bases, leaving 17 bases of the junction unmatched. The germline V gene has CDR1 MGHRA and CDR2 YSYEKL.